Below, 29 T cell receptor beta chains from the same sample are listed, as sequenced in a study of cytomegalovirus exposure and HLA in healthy donors. The PCR was carried out with 60 Vbeta primers and 13 Jbeta primers. Only in-frame clones appear in the TCRdb table, and some are missing; sequencing was by immunoSEQ multiplex PCR. The table records 90,000 or so clones, 82% of them present only once. Sequencing used PBMCs. These receptors came from a man aged 45-60 years in good health and CMV-seronegative.

This sequence joins TRBV6-4 and TRBJ1-6; maybe TRBD1 (6 bases). This CDR3 has 16 residues. Germline lookup yields CDR1 MRHNA and CDR2 SNTAGT. Trimming took 9 bases from V and 8 from J, leaving 23 bases between them. CDR3 coding DNA: TGTGCCAGTCCTTCCGGGACACATAGAAGGGATTCACCCCTCCACTTT. It yields the protein CASPSGTHRRDSPLHF.

V and J are TRBV28 and TRBJ2-7, with D possibly TRBD2 on 6 matching bases. CDR3 length: 15 residues. Trimming took 5 bases from V and 4 from J, leaving 18 bases between them. In germline, CDR1 is MDHEN, CDR2 SYDVKM. CDR3 bases: TGTGCCAGCAGTCTCGGCGGGACGGTCCCTTACGAGCAGTACTTC. Amino acid sequence: CASSLGGTVPYEQYF.

This clone was counted a few times. V is TRBV28 and J is TRBJ2-3; 7 bases fit TRBD2. CDR1 is MDHEN and CDR2 is SYDVKM in the germline V gene. After removal of 7 bases from V and 0 bases from J, the junction contained 7 bases not matched to a gene. This CDR3 has 15 residues. CDR3 DNA sequence: TGTGCCAGCAAGGAGACTAGCAGCAGCACAGATACGCAGTATTTT. Residues: CASKETSSSTDTQYF.

The J gene is TRBJ2-1, the V gene TRBV10-2, with TRBD1 as a possible D gene (6 bases). Germline lookup yields CDR1 WSHSY and CDR2 SAAADI. The V end was cut by 6 bases, the J end by 5 bases, with 14 bases between. There are 14 residues in the CDR3. The CDR3 sequence is CASRPPAGDNEQFF. The CDR3 DNA reads as TGCGCCAGCAGACCGCCTGCAGGGGACAATGAGCAGTTCTTC.

For the CDR3, the DNA is TGCAGCGTTGAAGGAACGTCTGAGACCTACAATGAGCAGTTCTTC. Translation gives CSVEGTSETYNEQFF. This chain uses TRBV29-1 with TRBJ2-1; no reliable D call. V was trimmed by 1 base and J by 2 bases, leaving 12 bases between them. This CDR3 contains 15 residues. Germline V gene lookup returns CDR1 SQVTM and CDR2 ANQGSEA.

V and J are TRBV19 and TRBJ2-7; 9 nucleotides line up with TRBD1. The CDR3 runs to 15 residues. Germline trimming cut 6 bases from V and 1 base from J; bases unmatched to any gene: 7. Germline values: CDR1 LNHDA, CDR2 SQIVND (reference sequence). CDR3 residues: CASRPGTGPSYEQYF. The CDR3 DNA is TGTGCCAGTAGACCCGGGACAGGGCCATCCTACGAGCAGTACTTC.

This clone was seen only once. The rearrangement links TRBV5-4 to TRBJ2-2; D is unclear. Trimming removed 0 bases at V and 7 bases at J, with 7 bases between. Per germline, CDR1 SGHNT and CDR2 YYREEE (reference sequence). The CDR3 consists of 13 residues. In DNA form, the CDR3 reads TGTGCCAGCAGCTTGGACGAGAACGGGGAGCTGTTTTTT. It is translated as CASSLDENGELFF.

V is TRBV12-5 and J is TRBJ1-2; 8 bases are a match to TRBD1. The CDR3 has 17 amino acids. The germline CDR1 and CDR2 sequences are LGHNT and FRNRAP. J was trimmed by 6 bases and V by 6 bases; bases with no gene match: 18. The CDR3 DNA is TGTGCTAGTGGGTGGGACGGGGGGACAGGTTGGGACCATGGCTACACCTTC. The encoded protein is CASGWDGGTGWDHGYTF.

The V gene is TRBV19, the J gene TRBJ1-5; D call uncertain. There are 13 residues in the CDR3. Trimming cost V 7 bases and J 3 bases, with 10 bases left between them. Germline loops: CDR1 LNHDA, CDR2 SQIVND (reference sequence). The DNA of the CDR3 is TGTGCCAGTAACGCAGGTTCCAATCAGCCCCAGCATTTT. It translates to CASNAGSNQPQHF.

This clone was picked up one time. V usage is TRBV2 and J usage is TRBJ1-4, with 8 bases matching TRBD1. The CDR3 length is 14 residues. Trimming at V came to 7 bases and at J to 7 bases, leaving 8 bases not matched to a gene. Germline V gene data show CDR1 as SNHLY and CDR2 as FYNNEI. CDR3 coding DNA: TGTGCCAGCAAGCCGGACAGGGCTGGTGAAAAACTGTTTTTT. This gives the protein CASKPDRAGEKLFF.

By proportion, this clone is medium-sized (0.01 to 0.1%). The chain is built from TRBV29-1 and TRBJ1-2, with 7 bases matching TRBD1. Germline-derived CDR1 and CDR2 are SQVTM and ANQGSEA. The CDR3 runs to 13 residues. J lost 6 bases, V lost 5 bases, and 9 bases had no gene match. The CDR3 DNA sequence: TGCAGCGTTATGGGTGTCACAGGGGATGGCTACACCTTC. This translates into CSVMGVTGDGYTF.

This chain connects TRBV2 to TRBJ1-5; perhaps TRBD1 as D (5 bases). Germline V CDR1 and CDR2: SNHLY, FYNNEI. The CDR3 runs to 13 residues. The V gene lost 3 bases and the J gene lost 4 bases, with 7 bases spanning the gap. The CDR3 is CASSEDTNQPQHF. DNA of the CDR3: TGTGCCAGCAGTGAGGACACGAATCAGCCCCAGCATTTT. The full variable domain, its missing parts supplied by reference TRBV2 and TRBJ1-5, is EPEVTQTPSHQVTQMGQEVILRCVPISNHLYFYWYRQILGQKVEFLVSFYNNEISEKSEIFDDQFSVERPDGSNFTLKIRSTKLEDSAMYFCASSEDTNQPQHFGDGTRLSIL.

V gene TRBV7-2 combines with J gene TRBJ2-5; TRBD1 aligns across 10 bases. The J segment lost 4 bases and the V segment lost 5 bases, leaving 4 bases of the junction unmatched. CDR3 length: 14 residues. Germline V gene sequence: CDR1 SGHTA, CDR2 FQGNSA. CDR3 amino acids: CASSPRTGGETQYF. Here the CDR3 DNA reads TGTGCCAGCAGCCCTAGGACAGGGGGAGAGACCCAGTACTTC.

This clone was picked up a small number of times. CDR3 nucleotide sequence: TGTGCCAGCAGCTTAGACGGCGCGGACACCGGGGAGCTGTTTTTT. Amino acids: CASSLDGADTGELFF. The chain carries TRBV5-6 and TRBJ2-2; unclear D gene. CDR1 is SGHDT and CDR2 is YYEEEE in the germline V gene. V dropped 2 bases and J dropped 3 bases, with 11 bases sitting between them. The CDR3 runs 15 residues.

J is TRBJ2-3 and V is TRBV7-9; D remains ambiguous. The ends were cut back, 5 bases at V and 6 bases at J, with 24 bases in the middle. Germline V gene data show CDR1 as SEHNR and CDR2 as FQNEAQ (reference sequence). The CDR3 runs to 17 residues. CDR3 in DNA: TGTGCCAGCAGCCCACCCCGGGTCCTGTTAGAAGCGGATACGCAGTATTTT. It encodes CASSPPRVLLEADTQYF.

This clone was detected ten times or more. V usage is TRBV5-1 and J usage is TRBJ1-1; the D is unclear. Trimming cost V 0 bases and J 4 bases, with 7 bases left between them. Germline-derived CDR1 and CDR2 are SGHRS and YFSETQ. This CDR3 spans 13 amino acids. The CDR3 nucleotides read TGCGCCAGCAGCTTGGGACAAAGCACTGAAGCTTTCTTT. It specifies CASSLGQSTEAFF.

This chain connects TRBV7-9 to TRBJ2-7; 8 nucleotides agree with TRBD2. Germline assignment: CDR1 SEHNR and CDR2 FQNEAQ (reference sequence). J gave up 1 base and V 8 bases, and 4 bases lay outside the gene matches. This CDR3 contains 13 residues. CDR3 sequence (DNA): TGTGCCAGCGAGACTAGCGATTCCTACGAGCAGTACTTC. Its protein product is CASETSDSYEQYF.

This sequence joins TRBV10-3 and TRBJ2-3; D unresolved. Trimming pared 7 bases from V and 0 bases from J, leaving 8 bases between. The CDR3 is made up of 13 amino acids. Germline V CDR1 and CDR2: ENHRY, SYGVKD. The CDR3 bases are TGTGCCATCAAGGCGGATAGCACAGATACGCAGTATTTT. Amino acid sequence: CAIKADSTDTQYF.

This clone occurred a few times. The V gene is TRBV9, the J gene TRBJ2-1; D remains ambiguous. This CDR3 region has 14 residues. Between the trimmed V and J ends, which lost 0 bases and 6 bases, there was a span of 10 bases. Germline CDR1 SGDLS, CDR2 YYNGEE. Here the CDR3 reads CASSVVASPNEQFF. In DNA, the CDR3 is TGTGCCAGCAGCGTAGTCGCTAGTCCCAATGAGCAGTTCTTC.

V gene TRBV11-3 combines with J gene TRBJ2-2, with D possibly being TRBD1 (5 bases). Germline V lookup: CDR1 SGHNT, CDR2 YENEEA. V lost 3 bases and J 0 bases, leaving 11 bases between the germline ends. The CDR3 sequence is 16 residues long. The DNA for the CDR3 is TGTGCCAGCAGCTTCACCAGGGCTTCGAACACCGGGGAGCTGTTTTTT. This gives the protein CASSFTRASNTGELFF. The variable domain in full, completed from reference TRBV11-3 and TRBJ2-2, reads EAGVVQSPRYKIIEKKQPVAFWCNPISGHNTLYWYLQNLGQGPELLIRYENEEAVDDSQLPKDRFSAERLKGVDSTLKIQPAELGDSAVYLCASSFTRASNTGELFFGEGSRLTVL.

This clone was seen more than once but under ten times. The chain is built from TRBV7-9 and TRBJ2-3; D may be TRBD2 (5 bases). From germline, CDR1 is SEHNR and CDR2 FQNEAQ (reference sequence). Trimming pared 1 base from V and 2 bases from J, leaving 7 bases between. This CDR3 region has 14 residues. CDR3 residues: CASSLDRDTDTQYF. DNA for the CDR3: TGTGCCAGCAGCTTAGATCGGGACACAGATACGCAGTATTTT.

This clone was observed a handful of times. At the DNA level, this CDR3 is encoded by other sequences in the same sample as well. The chain is built from TRBV9 and TRBJ1-1; D is undetermined. Between the trimmed V and J ends, which lost 0 bases and 1 base, there was a span of 4 bases. Germline V lookup: CDR1 SGDLS, CDR2 YYNGEE. The CDR3 covers 13 residues. The CDR3 loop reads CASSVAGNTEAFF. The CDR3 DNA follows: TGTGCCAGCAGCGTAGCAGGGAACACTGAAGCTTTCTTT.

The chain uses TRBV9 and TRBJ2-2; D is perhaps TRBD1 (5 bases). V dropped 3 bases and J dropped 7 bases, with 10 bases sitting between them. Germline assignment: CDR1 SGDLS and CDR2 YYNGEE. CDR3 length: 13 amino acids. The CDR3 DNA is TGTGCCAGCAGCGCCCTAGGGGTCGGGGAGCTGTTTTTT. Translating it yields CASSALGVGELFF.

The chain recombines TRBV5-1 with TRBJ2-3; 10 bases are a match to TRBD2. This CDR3 is built from 15 residues. Germline V gives CDR1 SGHRS, CDR2 YFSETQ. V lost 5 bases and J lost 0; bases outside the gene matches: 3. The CDR3 nucleotides read TGCGCCAGCAGTCTAGCGGGAGCGAGCACAGATACGCAGTATTTT. Protein: CASSLAGASTDTQYF. The whole variable domain, filled in from reference TRBV5-1 and TRBJ2-3, reads KAGVTQTPRYLIKTRGQQVTLSCSPISGHRSVSWYQQTPGQGLQFLFEYFSETQRNKGNFPGRFSGRQFSNSRSEMNVSTLELGDSALYLCASSLAGASTDTQYFGPGTRLTVL.

The CDR3 coding sequence is TGTGCCAGCAGCTTAAATTCGGACACCGGGGAGCTGTTTTTT. It encodes CASSLNSDTGELFF. The chain combines TRBV7-3 with TRBJ2-2, with D uncertain. V dropped 1 base and J dropped 3 bases, with 6 bases sitting between them. Germline V gene data show CDR1 as SGHTA and CDR2 as FQGTGA. This CDR3 is built from 14 residues.

The rearrangement links TRBV21-1 to TRBJ2-7; TRBD1, the table's D call, lacks a check against the DNA. TRBV21-1 is reported as a pseudogene. This CDR3 comprises 17 residues. The CDR3 sequence is CASSKGKSHRASYEQYF. CDR3 DNA sequence: TGTGCCAGCAGCAAAGGGAAATCGCACAGGGCATCCTACGAGCAGTACTTC.

This rearrangement joins TRBV2 to TRBJ2-5, with 12 bases lining up with TRBD1. There are 15 residues in the CDR3. Per the germline V gene, CDR1 is SNHLY and CDR2 is FYNNEI. The V gene end was trimmed by 8 bases and the J gene end by 4 bases; junction bases not matched to a gene: 8. In DNA form, the CDR3 reads TGTGCCAGCGGGGGACAGGGGGCCGGGGGAGAGACCCAGTACTTC. Its translation is CASGGQGAGGETQYF.

The chain couples TRBV7-9 to TRBJ1-2; 9 bases are shared with TRBD1. Per the germline V gene, CDR1 is SEHNR and CDR2 is FQNEAQ (reference sequence). This CDR3 region has 14 residues. The ends lost 1 base at V and 7 bases at J; junction bases unmatched: 4. The CDR3 region has the DNA TGTGCCAGCAGCTTAGGACAGGGGGAGCGTGGCTACACCTTC. Protein sequence: CASSLGQGERGYTF. Together with reference TRBV7-9 and TRBJ1-2, the CDR3 gives the full variable domain: DTGVSQNPRHKITKRGQNVTFRCDPISEHNRLYWYRQTLGQGPEFLTYFQNEAQLEKSRLLSDRFSAERPKGSFSTLEIQRTEQGDSAMYLCASSLGQGERGYTFGSGTRLTVV.

The chain combines TRBV28 with TRBJ1-2; weak D call: TRBD1 (6 bases). CDR3 length: 14 amino acids. Trimming took off 6 bases at V and 6 bases at J, with 17 bases between the two ends. Germline lookup yields CDR1 MDHEN and CDR2 SYDVKM. DNA of the CDR3: TGTGCCAGCAGCCCCCCCGGGGGGGCTGATGGCTACACCTTC. It translates to CASSPPGGADGYTF.